Listed below are T cell receptor beta chains from one sample, sequenced in a study of low-dose radiotherapy and immunotherapy resistance in tumors. TCRdb ran MiXCR on the reads and lists one entry per CDR3 protein. The sample carries about 60,000 distinct CDR3 sequences, almost 25% recorded once. The sample consisted of PBMCs, taken before treatment. Source of these receptors: a male donor with prostate cancer. The CDR3 runs from the conserved cysteine through the conserved F or W. D genes are given only for firm matches. Clone size is given for some rows only: seen once, a few or many times, or a class if the clone is expanded.

d_gene	abundance	j_gene	v_gene	CDR3nt	CDR3aa
TRBD1	NA	TRBJ2-7	TRBV20-1	TGCAGTGCTAGAAATCCCAAGGGGGCCTCCTACGAGCAGTACTTC	CSARNPKGASYEQYF
TRBD1	many	TRBJ2-4	TRBV6-2/TRBV6-3	TGTGCCAGCAGTAGAAGACAGGGGGGGACCAAAAACATTCAGTACTTC	CASSRRQGGTKNIQYF
NA	many	TRBJ1-4	TRBV4-1	TGCGCCAGCAGCCAAGATCCCCCGGGACGGGTAAATGAAAAACTGTTTTTT	CASSQDPPGRVNEKLFF
NA	NA	TRBJ2-5	TRBV15	TGTGCCACCAGCAGAGAGGTCGACAGACAAGAGACCCAGTACTTC	CATSREVDRQETQYF
TRBD1	many	TRBJ1-1	TRBV30	TGTGCCTGGAGGCTGGGACAGTTGAACACTGAAGCTTTCTTT	CAWRLGQLNTEAFF
NA	many	TRBJ2-3	TRBV28	TGTGCCAGTGAAAGGACGGGGCGCGGCACAGATACGCAGTATTTT	CASERTGRGTDTQYF
NA	few	TRBJ1-2	TRBV28	TGTGCCAGCAGTTTGGCAGGGGCGCGGAGCTATGGCTACACCTTC	CASSLAGARSYGYTF
NA	many	TRBJ2-1	TRBV20-1	TGCAGTGCAGAGGGTTCTAATGAGCATTTCTTC	CSAEGSNEHFF
NA	NA	TRBJ2-7	TRBV9	TGTGCCAGCAGCGTAAGCAAAAGCTCCTACGAGCAGTACTTC	CASSVSKSSYEQYF
NA	many	TRBJ2-3	TRBV28	TGTGCCAGCAGACCGGGTGGGGCGGGACGGATGGGGGATACGCAGTATTTT	CASRPGGAGRMGDTQYF
NA	many	TRBJ2-1	TRBV9	TGTGCCAGCAGCGTAGTGACCCCGGGCAATGAGCAGTTCTTC	CASSVVTPGNEQFF
NA	NA	TRBJ2-4	TRBV29-1	TGCAGCGTTGGAACTAGCCCCGGAAACATTCAGTACTTC	CSVGTSPGNIQYF
NA	few	TRBJ2-6	TRBV6-1	TGTGCCAGCAGTGAAGCGCTTTCTACGGGTGCCGGGGCCAACGTCCTGACTTTC	CASSEALSTGAGANVLTF
NA	NA	TRBJ1-1	TRBV30	TGTGCCCTAGACCCTATCAAGAACACTGAAGCTTTCTTT	CALDPIKNTEAFF
NA	once	TRBJ2-3	TRBV12-3/TRBV12-4	TGTGCCAGCAGTTACAGTCCCACAGATACGCAGTATTTT	CASSYSPTDTQYF
NA	many	TRBJ1-1	TRBV2	TGTGCCAGCAGTGTAGGGTTTGCCACTGAAGCTTTCTTT	CASSVGFATEAFF